These T cell receptor beta chains were read from a single sample in a study of blood T cell repertoires in COVID-19. Sequenced by immunoSEQ multiplex PCR; TCRdb stores in-frame clones only, minus some. Of about 190,000 clones in the sample, more than 60% were seen once. Sequencing input: peripheral blood. The receptors shown here come from a woman in her forties or fifties with acute or convalescent COVID-19. CDR3s include the opening cysteine and the closing phenylalanine or tryptophan. Each record gives: V gene, J gene, D gene, CDR3 protein. A D gene is named only where the DNA matches it firmly.

>TRBV28|TRBJ2-7|TRBD1
CASSITGGDQYF
>TRBV18|TRBJ2-7|.
CASSHSTGSYEQYF
>TRBV28|TRBJ2-2|TRBD2
CASSFSSGRPGELFF
>TRBV6-2/TRBV6-3|TRBJ2-1|.
CASSSRFEQFF
>TRBV27|TRBJ2-7|.
CASSPRGQFHEQYF
>TRBV7-8|TRBJ1-1|TRBD1
CASSTQQGGNTEAFF
>TRBV6-5|TRBJ1-1|.
CASRPGVGTEAFF
>TRBV6-5|TRBJ1-5|.
CASSSDRNQPQHF
>TRBV10-2|TRBJ1-6|.
CASSGRGTVDSPLHF
>TRBV30|TRBJ2-1|TRBD1
CAWSSTGDEQFF
>TRBV5-1|TRBJ1-6|TRBD1
CASSPETGFHSPLHF
>TRBV20-1|TRBJ2-3|TRBD2
CSASRLAGGGADTQYF
>TRBV10-3|TRBJ2-2|TRBD1
CAISASGTGETGELFF
>TRBV19|TRBJ2-1|TRBD1
CASSRDRGPFEQFF
>TRBV6-5|TRBJ2-7|TRBD1
CASSPRTGNEQYF
>TRBV5-6|TRBJ2-5|TRBD1
CASTPRPGQPQETQYF
>TRBV5-1|TRBJ1-4|TRBD1
CASSLGQGINEKLFF